These T cell receptor beta chains were read from a single sample in a study of T-cell memory formation after mild COVID-19. TCRdb redid the calling of the 5' RACE reads with MiXCR, one entry per CDR3 protein. The repertoire holds about 360,000 distinct CDR3 sequences, with 14% as singletons. Sequenced: PBMCs or a T cell subset sorted from them (not recorded which). The origin of the receptors is a man aged 18 to 30 who had mild COVID-19 (a few samples of this study predate the infection). Cell type and time point are not known. The CDR3 runs from the conserved cysteine through the conserved F or W. D genes are given only for firm matches. Part of the rows lack a size; the others show once, few, many or a class for expanded clones.

j_call d_call clone_size v_call cdr3_nt cdr3_aa
TRBJ2-3 . many TRBV10-3 TGTGCCATCGGGAGTCCAGATACGCAGTATTTT CAIGSPDTQYF
TRBJ1-1 . . TRBV2 TGTGCCAGCACCCAAGGGGTTAACACTGAAGCTTTCTTT CASTQGVNTEAFF
TRBJ2-5 . few TRBV28 TGTGCCAGCAGCCGAAGAAAAAGGGGGTACCAAGAGACCCAGTACTTC CASSRRKRGYQETQYF
TRBJ1-1 . . TRBV10-3 TGTGCCATCAGTGAGTCGACAGGCCCTGAAGCTTTCTTT CAISESTGPEAFF
TRBJ1-6 . many TRBV7-6 TGTGCCAGCAGCGCCATGATAAGGGACAATTCACCCCTCCACTTT CASSAMIRDNSPLHF
TRBJ2-3 . . TRBV10-2 TGCGCCAGCAGCAAGCGGATCCGAGACACAGATACGCAGTATTTT CASSKRIRDTDTQYF
TRBJ1-2 . few TRBV29-1 TGCAGCGTTCAGCCGGATGGATGGGGCTACACCTTC CSVQPDGWGYTF
TRBJ1-2 . few TRBV4-1 TGCGCCAGCAGCCAAGGAAGGGCAGGCCTATATGGCTACACCTTC CASSQGRAGLYGYTF
TRBJ2-1 TRBD2 . TRBV15 TGTGCCACCAGCAGAGATTGGCGGGGGAGCTGGTACAATGAGCAGTTCTTC CATSRDWRGSWYNEQFF
TRBJ2-5 TRBD2 few TRBV9 TGTGCCAGCAGCGGTAGCGGGCAAGAGACCCAGTACTTC CASSGSGQETQYF
TRBJ2-1 TRBD1 . TRBV11-2 TGTGCCAGCAGTTCTCCGGGACAGGGACTCGATGAGCAGTTCTTC CASSSPGQGLDEQFF
TRBJ2-2 TRBD1 . TRBV24-1 TGTGCCACCAGTGCACTTCCCGGGACAGGGAACACCGGGGAGCTGTTTTTT CATSALPGTGNTGELFF
TRBJ2-1 TRBD2 . TRBV7-2 TGTGCCAGCAGCTTAGGTCAGCGGGGGGGCGATGAGCAGTTCTTC CASSLGQRGGDEQFF
TRBJ2-1 TRBD2 many TRBV3-1 TGTGCCAGCAGCCGAGCCCTCATAGCGGGGGGGCACAATGAGCAGTTCTTC CASSRALIAGGHNEQFF
TRBJ2-1 . many TRBV29-1 TGCAGCGTTGGACGGCAGTACAATGAGCAGTTCTTC CSVGRQYNEQFF
TRBJ1-5 TRBD1 . TRBV4-1 TGCGCCAGCAGCCGACAACAGGGGGGTGTCAATCAGCCCCAGCATTTT CASSRQQGGVNQPQHF
TRBJ1-1 . . TRBV6-6 TGTGCCAGCAGAAGGGACACGAACACTGAAGCTTTCTTT CASRRDTNTEAFF
TRBJ1-5 . once TRBV7-2 TGTGCCGGCAGCCTTTCCGGGTTCAATCAGCCCCAGCATTTT CAGSLSGFNQPQHF
TRBJ1-3 . . TRBV6-2/TRBV6-3 TGTGCCAGCAGTTACCGGACAGCCTCTGGAAACACCATATATTTT CASSYRTASGNTIYF
TRBJ2-7 TRBD2 . TRBV10-2 TGCGCCAGCAAGGCTAGCGGGACGAGGGAGCAGTACTTC CASKASGTREQYF
TRBJ1-6 . . TRBV28 TGTGCCAGCAGTTCACCCCCCGGCCCATCACCCCTCCACTTT CASSSPPGPSPLHF
TRBJ1-2 TRBD1 few TRBV4-1 TGCGCCAGCAGCCAAGGGCCGGGACAGCTCTATGGCTACACCTTC CASSQGPGQLYGYTF
TRBJ2-7 TRBD2 few TRBV7-6 TGTGCCAGCAGCCCGGGGACTAGCGGGGCCCGCTACGAGCAGTACTTC CASSPGTSGARYEQYF
TRBJ1-2 . few TRBV5-6 TGTGCCAGCAGCTTAGCAGACGATTATGGCTACACCTTC CASSLADDYGYTF
TRBJ1-5 TRBD1 . TRBV6-2/TRBV6-3 TGTGCCAGCAGTCGGATCCGGACAGGAGCGCATCAGCCCCAGCATTTT CASSRIRTGAHQPQHF
TRBJ1-2 . . TRBV4-1 TGCGCCAGCAGCCAAGGTCGGGCCCGAGGGAACTATGGCTACACCTTC CASSQGRARGNYGYTF
TRBJ2-3 . . TRBV30 TGTGCCTGGAGCCTCGGGGTTCGGGGGTATACGCAGTATTTT CAWSLGVRGYTQYF
TRBJ1-5 . few TRBV7-2 TGTGCCAGCAGCAGTGGACCTTATAGCAATCAGCCCCAGCATTTT CASSSGPYSNQPQHF